The rows below give T cell receptor beta chains drawn from one sample of a study of blood T cell repertoires in COVID-19. Sequenced by immunoSEQ multiplex PCR; TCRdb stores in-frame clones only, minus some. The sample lists 100,000 to 150,000 clones; roughly four fifths were seen once. Sequencing used peripheral blood. The receptors originated from a man younger than 40 with COVID-19, enrolled during active disease. Both conserved end residues are part of each CDR3. The order of the fields is V gene, CDR3 protein.

V gene: TRBV11-3
CDR3 protein: CASSSLGQGRNEQYF

V gene: TRBV2
CDR3 protein: CASSEEQGINSPLHF

V gene: TRBV7-9
CDR3 protein: CASSLMTAGNTIYF

V gene: TRBV2
CDR3 protein: CASSETTGPVNEKLFF

V gene: TRBV4-2
CDR3 protein: CASSETGTAYEQYF

V gene: TRBV4-3
CDR3 protein: CASSYLYQGKYEQYF

V gene: TRBV7-2
CDR3 protein: CASRQAGVYEQYF

V gene: TRBV7-2
CDR3 protein: CASSFAAGDTQYF

V gene: TRBV7-8
CDR3 protein: CASSSWSSPRTDTQYF

V gene: TRBV6-5
CDR3 protein: CASSKTGLSSYEQYF

V gene: TRBV15
CDR3 protein: CATSRETGGGKPQHF

V gene: TRBV5-1
CDR3 protein: CASSYDRGDGSEQYF

V gene: TRBV2
CDR3 protein: CASSYSEEQYF

V gene: TRBV19
CDR3 protein: CASRHSGVQADTQYF

V gene: TRBV7-9
CDR3 protein: CASRSASSRPGGAGETQYF

V gene: TRBV4-2
CDR3 protein: CASSQDLGGNTDTQYF

V gene: TRBV11-3
CDR3 protein: CASIKETGDSSRPHTEAFF

V gene: TRBV11-3
CDR3 protein: CASSRGGTGANVLTF

V gene: TRBV27
CDR3 protein: CASSLQGGFNSPLHF

V gene: TRBV19
CDR3 protein: CASSFALAGDEQFF

V gene: TRBV6-5
CDR3 protein: CASKRSGDSGNTIYF

V gene: TRBV5-6
CDR3 protein: CASSFGAVGSNQPQHF

V gene: TRBV5-1
CDR3 protein: CASSLTDGGERRF

V gene: TRBV30
CDR3 protein: CAWRRGDRKDEKLFF

V gene: TRBV28
CDR3 protein: CASRGEVRFSNQPQHF

V gene: TRBV28
CDR3 protein: CASNPRGSGNSYEQYF

V gene: TRBV29-1
CDR3 protein: CSVGRDRYNEQFF

V gene: TRBV11-1
CDR3 protein: CASSSLRGLTDTQYF

V gene: TRBV18
CDR3 protein: CASSPPTQSTMGTEAFF